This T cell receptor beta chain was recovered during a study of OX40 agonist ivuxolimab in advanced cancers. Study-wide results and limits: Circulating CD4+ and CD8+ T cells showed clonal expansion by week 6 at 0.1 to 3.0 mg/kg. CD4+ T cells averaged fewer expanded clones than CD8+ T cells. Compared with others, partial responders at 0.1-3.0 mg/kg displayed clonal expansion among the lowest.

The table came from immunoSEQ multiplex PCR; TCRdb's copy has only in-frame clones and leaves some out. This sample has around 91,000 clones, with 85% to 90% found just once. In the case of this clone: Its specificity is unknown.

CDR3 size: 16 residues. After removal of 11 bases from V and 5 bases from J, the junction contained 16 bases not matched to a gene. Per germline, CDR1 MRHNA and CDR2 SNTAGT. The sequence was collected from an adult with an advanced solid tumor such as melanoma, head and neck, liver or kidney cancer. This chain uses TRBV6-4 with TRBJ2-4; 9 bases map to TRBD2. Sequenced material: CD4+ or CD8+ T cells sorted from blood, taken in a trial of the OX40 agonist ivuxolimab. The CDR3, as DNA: TGTGCCCCACCCGGCGGGGGGGCCGTTTTCGAAAACATTCAGTACTTC. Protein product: CAPPGGGAVFENIQYF.